One and the same sample provided the 32 T cell receptor beta chains below, sequenced in a study of cytomegalovirus exposure and HLA in healthy donors. Researchers ran the PCR with 60 Vbeta and 13 Jbeta primers. The data were produced by immunoSEQ multiplex PCR, yet TCRdb's version contains in-frame clones alone and is incomplete. The sample lists over 120,000 clones; approximately 82% were seen once. Sequencing was performed on PBMCs. These receptors were obtained from a man between 25 and 39 years old in good health and CMV-seropositive.

The chain has TRBV29-1 and TRBJ2-5; TRBD2 is a possible D gene (6 bases). Germline assignment: CDR1 SQVTM and CDR2 ANQGSEA. The CDR3 has 13 residues. Trimming took 6 bases from V and 2 from J, leaving 13 bases between them. Written as DNA, the CDR3 is TGCAGCGTCCGCGGGACTCAACAAGAGACCCAGTACTTC. Residues: CSVRGTQQETQYF.

V and J are TRBV19 and TRBJ1-5; the D is unclear. The V gene's germline CDR1 is LNHDA and CDR2 SQIVND (reference sequence). The ends were cut back, 5 bases at V and 3 bases at J, with 8 bases in the middle. The CDR3 extends over 13 amino acids. The CDR3 loop reads CASSPGLNQPQHF. CDR3 nucleotides: TGTGCCAGTAGTCCAGGTCTCAATCAGCCCCAGCATTTT.

The V gene is TRBV7-3, the J gene TRBJ2-1, with 8 bases lining up with TRBD2. Germline trimming cut 5 bases from V and 7 bases from J; bases unmatched to any gene: 10. The CDR3 totals 15 residues. Germline CDR1 is SGHTA and CDR2 is FQGTGA. The CDR3 bases are TGTGCCAGCAGCCGGGGGGGGGCTGGCTCTAATGAGCAGTTCTTC. It codes for CASSRGGAGSNEQFF.

This clone was seen more than once but under ten times. V is TRBV30 and J is TRBJ1-5; D is unresolved. Germline loops: CDR1 GTSNPN, CDR2 SVGIG (reference sequence). CDR3 length equals 13 residues. V shed 2 bases and J shed 2 bases, with 7 bases lying between them. The CDR3 reads CAWSLSGNQPQHF. The CDR3 DNA sequence: TGTGCCTGGAGTCTGTCAGGCAATCAGCCCCAGCATTTT.

The CDR3 region is CASRETPAAGYTF. CDR3 coding DNA: TGTGCCAGCAGGGAAACGCCCGCGGCGGGCTACACCTTC. The V gene is TRBV6-5, the J gene TRBJ1-2; no clear D gene. The germline gives CDR1 MNHEY, CDR2 SVGAGI. The CDR3 covers 13 residues. The V and J ends lost 6 bases and 8 bases respectively, with 16 bases between them.

The chain carries TRBV19 and TRBJ2-7, with 14 bases aligning to TRBD2. The V gene's germline CDR1 is LNHDA and CDR2 SQIVND (reference sequence). This CDR3 has 14 residues. The V gene end was trimmed by 5 bases and the J gene end by 6 bases; junction bases not matched to a gene: 3. The CDR3 nucleotides read TGTGCCAGTAGTTTCGGACTAGCGGGAGGCGAGCAGTACTTC. Translating it yields CASSFGLAGGEQYF.

The rearrangement joins TRBV19 to TRBJ2-1, with 8 bases aligning to TRBD1. Germline V gene lookup returns CDR1 LNHDA and CDR2 SQIVND (reference sequence). V lost 3 bases to trimming and J lost 8 bases; unmatched junction nucleotides: 3. CDR3 length: 13 residues. CDR3 coding DNA: TGTGCCAGTAGTATGGACAGGGACCATGAGCAGTTCTTC. Translation gives CASSMDRDHEQFF. Based on the CDR3 plus reference TRBV19 and TRBJ2-1, the full variable domain is DGGITQSPKYLFRKEGQNVTLSCEQNLNHDAMYWYRQDPGQGLRLIYYSQIVNDFQKGDIAEGYSVSREKKESFPLTVTSAQKNPTAFYLCASSMDRDHEQFFGPGTRLTVL.

V gene TRBV28 combines with J gene TRBJ1-4; TRBD1 aligns across 9 bases. Germline CDR1 reads MDHEN; CDR2 reads SYDVKM. The CDR3 spans 15 residues. V shed 4 bases, J shed 8 bases, and the junction held 8 bases outside the gene matches. The CDR3 loop reads CASSSQGAPGEKLFF. In nucleotides, the CDR3 is TGTGCCAGCAGTTCACAGGGGGCGCCGGGAGAAAAACTGTTTTTT.

The V gene is TRBV19, the J gene TRBJ1-1; 10 bases line up with TRBD1. This CDR3 region has 15 residues. The V and J ends lost 4 bases and 4 bases, in that order; junction bases with no gene match: 6. Germline assignment: CDR1 LNHDA and CDR2 SQIVND (reference sequence). In DNA form, the CDR3 reads TGTGCCAGTAGTACCGAGGACAGGGGGGGCACTGAAGCTTTCTTT. Translating it yields CASSTEDRGGTEAFF.

The chain employs TRBV5-6 and TRBJ2-7, with D perhaps TRBD2 (6 bases). CDR1 is SGHDT and CDR2 is YYEEEE in the germline V gene. The CDR3 runs 13 residues. The V gene lost 4 bases and the J gene lost 1 base, with 9 bases spanning the gap. The CDR3 is CASSTGLSYEQYF. DNA of the CDR3: TGTGCCAGCAGCACGGGACTTTCCTACGAGCAGTACTTC.

This chain connects TRBV5-6 to TRBJ1-5; D possibly corresponds to TRBD1 (6 bases). CDR1 and CDR2 from the germline V gene are SGHDT and YYEEEE. V was trimmed by 4 bases and J by 9 bases, leaving 14 bases between them. This CDR3 is built from 13 residues. This chain's CDR3 is CASSPGGGWPQHF. CDR3 coding DNA: TGTGCCAGCAGCCCGGGAGGGGGATGGCCCCAGCATTTT.

The chain uses TRBV6-1 and TRBJ2-5; TRBD2 aligns across 11 bases. The length of the CDR3 is 14 residues. V lost 4 bases to trimming and J lost 10 bases; unmatched junction nucleotides: 8. Germline CDR1 reads MNHNS; CDR2 reads SASEGT. CDR3 bases: TGTGCCAGCAGTGCAACTAGCGGGAGTCTCGGCCAGTACTTC. It encodes CASSATSGSLGQYF.

The chain uses TRBV18 and TRBJ2-7; maybe TRBD1 (6 bases). V was trimmed by 3 bases and J by 0 bases, leaving 9 bases between them. The CDR3 has 14 amino acids. Germline V gene data show CDR1 as KGHSH and CDR2 as LQKENI. CDR3 nucleotides: TGTGCCAGCTCACCCTCGGACAGCTCCTACGAGCAGTACTTC. As protein: CASSPSDSSYEQYF.

The chain uses TRBV11-2 and TRBJ2-1; TRBD2 might be the D (6 bases). V was shortened by 4 bases and J by 10 bases, with 11 bases between the two germline ends. The CDR3 covers 12 residues. CDR1 SGHAT and CDR2 FQNNGV come from the germline V gene. The CDR3 spells CASSSSSVEQFF. For the CDR3, the DNA is TGTGCCAGCAGCTCCTCTAGCGTAGAGCAGTTCTTC.

The table lists this clone with a count of one. V is TRBV18 and J is TRBJ1-5; D is possibly TRBD1 (6 bases). Trimming took 2 bases from V and 5 from J, leaving 10 bases between them. Germline V gene sequence: CDR1 KGHSH, CDR2 LQKENI. The CDR3 sequence is 14 residues long. CDR3 sequence: CASSPYRDDQPQHF. CDR3 nucleotides: TGTGCCAGCTCACCATACAGGGATGATCAGCCCCAGCATTTT.

The genes are TRBV11-3 and TRBJ2-1; no firm D call. The CDR3 has 12 amino acids. V lost 2 bases to trimming and J lost 4 bases, with 3 bases between them. The V gene's germline CDR1 is SGHNT and CDR2 YENEEA. CDR3 loop: CASSLPYNEQFF. CDR3 bases: TGTGCCAGCAGCTTACCTTACAATGAGCAGTTCTTC.

The chain carries TRBV28 and TRBJ2-3; 11 bases fit TRBD2. V lost 1 base to trimming and J lost 1 base; unmatched junction nucleotides: 10. Germline lookup yields CDR1 MDHEN and CDR2 SYDVKM. The CDR3 loop spans 19 amino acids. CDR3 sequence: CASSLYGRASGRRTDTQYF. CDR3 nucleotide sequence: TGTGCCAGCAGTTTATACGGTAGGGCTAGCGGGAGGCGCACAGATACGCAGTATTTT.

The rearrangement joins TRBV7-2 to TRBJ2-1, with 7 nucleotides matching TRBD1. CDR1 and CDR2 (germline): SGHTA, FQGNSA. The V segment lost 3 bases and the J segment 6 bases; nucleotides outside the gene matches: 2. The CDR3 loop spans 13 amino acids. In DNA, the CDR3 is TGTGCCAGCAGCTTCCAGGGGGTCAATGAGCAGTTCTTC. It yields the protein CASSFQGVNEQFF.

V gene TRBV2 combines with J gene TRBJ2-6; no reliable D call. Germline V lookup: CDR1 SNHLY, CDR2 FYNNEI. The CDR3 runs 15 residues. The ends were cut back, 5 bases at V and 0 bases at J, with 8 bases in the middle. The CDR3 here is CASSIRSSGANVLTF. As DNA, the CDR3 is TGTGCCAGCAGTATACGGAGCTCTGGGGCCAACGTCCTGACTTTC.

V usage is TRBV19 and J usage is TRBJ2-7; D remains ambiguous. Trimming took 5 bases from V and 0 from J, leaving 11 bases between them. This CDR3 comprises 14 residues. The germline CDR1 and CDR2 sequences are LNHDA and SQIVND (reference sequence). As DNA, the CDR3 is TGTGCCAGTAGTCTAACCCCGAGCTCCTACGAGCAGTACTTC. Protein: CASSLTPSSYEQYF.

The chain carries TRBV7-6 and TRBJ2-3; TRBD1 matches 8 bases. CDR3 length equals 15 residues. The germline V gene encodes CDR1 SGHVS and CDR2 FNYEAQ. V lost 3 bases to trimming and J lost 2 bases; unmatched junction nucleotides: 4. CDR3: CASSFDRGVTDTQYF. Here the CDR3 DNA reads TGTGCCAGCAGCTTTGACAGGGGAGTCACAGATACGCAGTATTTT.

CDR3 bases: TGCAGTGCTAGAGGAGGGTTTGAGCAGTTCTTC. It encodes CSARGGFEQFF. This chain uses TRBV20-1 with TRBJ2-1; maybe TRBD2 (5 bases). This CDR3 comprises 11 residues. Germline assignment: CDR1 DFQATT and CDR2 SNEGSKA (reference sequence). Trimming cost V 1 base and J 9 bases, with 7 bases left between them.

This clone came up once. The chain links TRBV14 to TRBJ1-1, with a weak D call TRBD1 (6 bases). V was cut by 1 base and J by 5 bases, with 17 bases left in between. CDR3 length: 16 residues. The germline gives CDR1 SGHDN, CDR2 FVKESK. The CDR3: CASSQGRGGVETEAFF. The CDR3 coding sequence is TGTGCCAGCAGCCAAGGGAGGGGGGGGGTGGAAACTGAAGCTTTCTTT.

The chain joins TRBV7-3 to TRBJ2-1, with D possibly TRBD2 on 5 matching bases. V lost 0 bases to trimming and J lost 8 bases, with 11 bases between them. Germline V gene sequence: CDR1 SGHTA, CDR2 FQGTGA. This CDR3 comprises 14 residues. The CDR3 loop is CASSLTLKGDEQFF. As DNA, the CDR3 is TGTGCCAGCAGCTTAACGTTGAAGGGAGATGAGCAGTTCTTC.

The gene calls are TRBV6-1 and TRBJ2-7; TRBD2 matches 13 bases. J gave up 1 base and V 7 bases, and 4 bases lay outside the gene matches. The CDR3 loop spans 15 amino acids. Looked up from germline, CDR1 is MNHNS and CDR2 is SASEGT. The CDR3 bases are TGTGCCAGCAACCTGGGACTAGCGGGATCCTACGAGCAGTACTTC. It encodes CASNLGLAGSYEQYF.

The rearrangement links TRBV28 to TRBJ2-7, with TRBD1 matching over 8 bases. The CDR3 spans 15 residues. The junction had 6 bases not matched to a gene; V was cut back by 3 bases and J by 2 bases. The germline CDR1 and CDR2 sequences are MDHEN and SYDVKM. The CDR3 spells CASSLIGTGAYEQYF. The CDR3 nucleotides read TGTGCCAGCAGTTTGATAGGGACAGGAGCCTACGAGCAGTACTTC.

The chain couples TRBV10-3 to TRBJ1-6; D remains unclear. Trimming removed 0 bases from V and 10 bases from J, with 4 bases in between. There are 12 residues in the CDR3. Germline V gives CDR1 ENHRY, CDR2 SYGVKD. The CDR3 protein is CAISESGSPLHF. The CDR3 DNA sequence: TGTGCCATCAGTGAGTCGGGCTCACCCCTCCACTTT.

The rearrangement uses TRBV27 and TRBJ2-3; 10 bases are a match to TRBD1. The CDR3 contains 16 residues. The V and J ends lost 7 bases and 0 bases, in that order; junction bases with no gene match: 7. The germline V gene encodes CDR1 MNHEY and CDR2 SMNVEV (reference sequence). For the CDR3, the DNA is TGTGCCAGCACGCCCGGGACAGGGGCCAGCACAGATACGCAGTATTTT. Translation: CASTPGTGASTDTQYF.

This chain joins TRBV5-5 and TRBJ2-3; 7 bases are shared with TRBD1. CDR1 SGHKS and CDR2 YYEKEE come from the germline V gene (reference sequence). CDR3 size: 15 residues. V was pared by 4 bases and J by 6 bases, with 11 bases of the junction left unmatched. CDR3 DNA: TGTGCCAGCAGCCCAGGGACAGCTTCTGGCGATACGCAGTATTTT. Its protein product is CASSPGTASGDTQYF.

This clone was detected only once. V gene TRBV6-1 combines with J gene TRBJ1-1; 7 bases align to TRBD1. The junction had 6 bases not matched to a gene; V was cut back by 6 bases and J by 2 bases. CDR3 length: 14 residues. Germline loops: CDR1 MNHNS, CDR2 SASEGT. CDR3 sequence reads: CASSATGVNTEAFF. The DNA of the CDR3 is TGTGCCAGCAGCGCTACAGGGGTAAACACTGAAGCTTTCTTT.

This clone was seen a handful of times. The chain has TRBV5-1 and TRBJ2-1, with 7 bases lining up with TRBD2. The CDR3 loop spans 16 amino acids. With 2 bases clipped from V and 0 bases from J, the junction kept 5 bases outside the gene matches. Germline CDR1 is SGHRS and CDR2 is YFSETQ. The CDR3 DNA is TGCGCCAGCAGCTTTGGCGGCGGGAGCTCCTACAATGAGCAGTTCTTC. Protein sequence: CASSFGGGSSYNEQFF.

V and J are TRBV7-6 and TRBJ2-7; 9 nucleotides agree with TRBD1. Germline V gives CDR1 SGHVS, CDR2 FNYEAQ. Trimming cost V 4 bases and J 6 bases; bases outside gene matches: 7. The CDR3 is made up of 14 amino acids. CDR3 protein: CASSWTGVSSEQYF. The DNA for the CDR3 is TGTGCCAGCAGCTGGACAGGGGTTTCGAGCGAGCAGTACTTC.